Following are 7 T cell receptor beta chains from one sample sequenced in a study of blood T cells in healthy people across ages. For the second PCR, which ran for roughly 7 to 11 cycles, a sample-barcoded 5' primer and a J-beta primer mix were used. Each CDR3 protein is one row after TCRdb ran MiXCR on the 5' RACE reads. This table has around 870,000 distinct CDR3 sequences, under 30% appearing once. The source material was blood. The receptors shown here come from a woman aged 80 or older in good health.

This clonotype was found many times. The chain combines TRBV9 with TRBJ1-5; unclear D gene. Trimming shortened V by 0 bases and J by 3 bases, and 10 bases separated the two germline ends. The CDR3 totals 15 residues. The germline CDR1 and CDR2 sequences are SGDLS and YYNGEE. The CDR3 DNA follows: TGTGCCAGCAGCGTAGGTGGGGAGAACAATCAGCCCCAGCATTTT. It is translated as CASSVGGENNQPQHF.

The sample holds many counts of this clonotype. The chain joins TRBV7-2 to TRBJ2-1, with 11 positions matching TRBD2. Germline CDR1 and CDR2: SGHTA and FQGNSA. V gave up 5 bases and J gave up 10 bases; unmatched junction bases: 7. The CDR3 has 14 residues. CDR3 region: CASSPRLAGYEQFF. In DNA, the CDR3 is TGTGCCAGCAGCCCCCGACTAGCGGGATACGAGCAGTTCTTC.

The chain joins TRBV12-3 or TRBV12-4 to TRBJ2-1, with 8 positions matching TRBD1. TRBJ2-7 matches the DNA end more closely, so the J call is doubtful. The CDR3 is made up of 16 amino acids. In nucleotides, the CDR3 is TGTGCCAGCAGTTTACAGGGCAGGGGGCCCTACAATGAGCAGTACTTC. As protein: CASSLQGRGPYNEQYF.

The chain couples TRBV18 to TRBJ1-2, with 9 nucleotides matching TRBD1. CDR3 length: 17 amino acids. V was clipped by 4 bases and J by 2 bases; unmatched bases: 11. CDR1 is KGHSH, CDR2 LQKENI, per germline. The CDR3 DNA reads as TGTGCCAGCTCACTCTCTCCTACAGGGGGCCGAAACTATGGCTACACCTTC. Translated: CASSLSPTGGRNYGYTF.

This chain links TRBV9 with TRBJ1-2; a weak D match, TRBD1 (5 bases). The germline gives CDR1 SGDLS, CDR2 YYNGEE. With 2 bases removed from V and 7 bases from J, the gap between germline ends came to 9 bases. This CDR3 spans 12 amino acids. Here the CDR3 reads CASSVPGGGYTF. CDR3 DNA: TGTGCCAGCAGCGTTCCCGGGGGTGGCTACACCTTC.

V is TRBV7-6 and J is TRBJ2-2; possible D gene TRBD2, 6 bases. The CDR3 contains 15 residues. Trimming cost V 4 bases and J 7 bases, with 16 bases left between them. Looked up from germline, CDR1 is SGHVS and CDR2 is FNYEAQ. CDR3 sequence (DNA): TGTGCCAGCAGCTCAGACAACACCGGGAGCGGGGAGCTGTTTTTT. This codes for CASSSDNTGSGELFF. Using reference TRBV7-6 and TRBJ2-2 for the parts outside the CDR3, the full variable domain is GAGVSQSPRYKVTKRGQDVALRCDPISGHVSLYWYRQALGQGPEFLTYFNYEAQQDKSGLPNDRFSAERPEGSISTLTIQRTEQRDSAMYRCASSSDNTGSGELFFGEGSRLTVL.

The rearrangement links TRBV6-1 to TRBJ1-4; TRBD1 might be the D (5 bases). Trimming pared 1 base from V and 9 bases from J, leaving 12 bases between. This CDR3 comprises 14 residues. CDR1 and CDR2 (germline): MNHNS, SASEGT. This chain's CDR3 is CASSEDLTAQKLFF. The DNA of the CDR3 is TGTGCCAGCAGTGAAGATCTGACAGCTCAAAAACTGTTTTTT.